This TCR beta chain was sequenced for a study of regulatory T cells in long-lasting Graves disease. On the study more broadly: The criterion for persistent Graves' disease was over 5 years of antithyroid drugs with positive TSH receptor antibodies.

Findings and limits, study-wide: Clonotypes that were public and shared totalled fewer than 3,500 in persistent patients versus roughly 1,000 in new patients. Among samples with persistent disease, TRBV28, TRBJ1-2 and TRBJ2-5 were favored.

This clonotype was observed a handful of times. Antigen: not known. Building the TCR beta libraries relied on iRepertoire HTBI primers, and CDR3 regions underwent Arm-PCR. TCRdb itself ran the multiplex PCR reads through MiXCR, one entry per CDR3 protein. The data hold roughly 490,000 distinct CDR3 sequences, with about 20% observed a single time. This sample's time point: persistent/refractory GD, antithyroid drugs over 5 years with positive TRAb. The authors made the TCR library using RNA they extracted from PBMCs. Xi'an, China, was home to the endocrinology department that provided patients. CDR1 is MNHEY and CDR2 is SVGEGT in the germline V gene. This CDR3 is 16 amino acids long. V was pared by 4 bases and J by 4 bases, with 19 bases between.

This clonotype originated in a female donor with Graves disease. J is TRBJ1-2 and V is TRBV6-2 or TRBV6-3, with a weak D call TRBD1 (6 bases). This specimen was peripheral blood mononuclear cells (PBMCs), taken when the disease was refractory, from a patient treated with antithyroid drugs. The CDR3 loop reads CASSLGGSGFTYGYTF. CDR3 DNA sequence: TGTGCCAGCAGTTTAGGGGGATCAGGGTTCACCTATGGCTACACCTTC.